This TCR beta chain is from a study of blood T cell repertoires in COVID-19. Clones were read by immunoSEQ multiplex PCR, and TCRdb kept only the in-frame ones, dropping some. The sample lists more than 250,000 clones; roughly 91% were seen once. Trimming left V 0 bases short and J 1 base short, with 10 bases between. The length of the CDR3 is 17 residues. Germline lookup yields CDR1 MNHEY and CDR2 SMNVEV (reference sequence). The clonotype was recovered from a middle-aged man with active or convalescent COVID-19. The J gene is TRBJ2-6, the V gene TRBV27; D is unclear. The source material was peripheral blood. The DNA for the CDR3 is TGTGCCAGCAGTTTATCGCCAGGTAAATCTGGGGCCAACGTCCTGACTTTC. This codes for CASSLSPGKSGANVLTF.